Listed below are T cell receptor beta chains from one sample, sequenced in a study of shared clonotypes between healthy human individuals. Here immunoSEQ multiplex PCR was the method, and the copy in TCRdb shows in-frame clones only, minus some. The sample lists about 1 million clones, more than 65% occurring once. Material for sequencing was memory CD4+ T cells sorted from blood. These TCRs come from a man younger than 30 in good health. CDR3s include the opening cysteine and the closing phenylalanine or tryptophan. The D gene is left open where the match is weak.

TRBV5-4	TRBJ2-3	NA	CASSLEDSSTDTQYF
TRBV2	TRBJ1-3	NA	CASRRQGTGNTIYF
TRBV11-3	TRBJ2-5	NA	CASSLDRGAETQYF
TRBV11-2	TRBJ2-3	NA	CASSLTQHGGGTDTQYF
TRBV19	TRBJ1-1	NA	CASSMLQGATEAFF
TRBV10-1	TRBJ2-2	TRBD1	CASSPGGSTGELFF
TRBV5-4	TRBJ2-1	TRBD1	CASSWPGQGFNEQFF
TRBV27	TRBJ2-5	NA	CASSLGEGGRRETQYF
TRBV7-8	TRBJ2-3	TRBD2	CASSLGLFSTDTQYF
TRBV7-3	TRBJ2-3	TRBD2	CASSPGTNTDTQYF
TRBV6-1	TRBJ1-5	NA	CASSDLAGTGSGQPQHF
TRBV30	TRBJ1-6	NA	CAWSVDFNSPLHF
TRBV15	TRBJ2-6	NA	CATSRDPPGSGANVLTF
TRBV5-1	TRBJ1-2	NA	CASSEGAHGYTF
TRBV10-3	TRBJ2-3	NA	CAISESQAPDTQYF
TRBV10-3	TRBJ1-6	NA	CAITQGRDSPLHF